This T cell receptor beta chain is drawn from a study of blood T cell repertoires in COVID-19. In the study overall: Italy, Spain and the United States were the sources of the convalescent and acute COVID-19 samples.

TCRdb keeps only in-frame clones here, not all; method: immunoSEQ multiplex PCR. The profile shows some 230,000 clones, roughly 88% of them singletons. Germline V gives CDR1 KGHSH, CDR2 LQKENI. V dropped 3 bases and J dropped 4 bases, with 9 bases sitting between them. This CDR3 is built from 13 residues. The sequencing input was peripheral blood. The receptor comes from a man younger than 45 who had recovered from COVID-19. The chain is built from TRBV18 and TRBJ1-2; D not certain. Written as DNA, the CDR3 is TGTGCCAGCTCACCTGCGGGCAGCTATGGCTACACCTTC. Translating it yields CASSPAGSYGYTF.